This T cell receptor (beta chain) was obtained from a study of cytomegalovirus exposure and HLA in healthy donors. Study-level points and caveats: According to a subsequent analysis, TCR clusters from the first cohort were inclined to appear together in the roughly 130 validation repertoires.

Method: immunoSEQ multiplex PCR; TCRdb's copy keeps in-frame clones and lacks some. Of more than 90,000 clones listed, more than 70% are singletons. As for this clone: Its antigen is not identified.

The CDR3 is 17 amino acids. The germline V gene encodes CDR1 SGHRS and CDR2 YFSETQ. The V end lost 1 base, the J end lost 3 bases, and 20 bases lay between the germline ends. The specimen was PBMCs. This sequence joins TRBV5-1 and TRBJ2-7, with a possible D match to TRBD2 (6 bases). This TCR came from a man younger than 35 in good health and CMV-seronegative. For the CDR3, the DNA is TGCGCCAGCAGCTTGTTTTTGCGCGGGACCTCACTCTACGAGCAGTACTTC. It encodes CASSLFLRGTSLYEQYF.